This T cell receptor (beta chain) was profiled in a study of T cells in women clearing cervical HPV infection. Study context: Controls gave blood once infection was undetectable; cases at lesion identification.

The germline V gene has CDR1 LNHDA and CDR2 SQIVND (reference sequence). Trimming left V 5 bases short and J 7 bases short, with 17 bases between. The length of the CDR3 is 15 residues. All participants had a single incident cervical HPV16 infection, and prevalent HPV16 infections were excluded. TCR beta CDR3 amplified by multiplex PCR from roughly 1,100 ng genomic DNA. Libraries were prepared by immunoSEQ multiplex PCR; TCRdb keeps only in-frame clonotypes and omits some of them. The table counts more than 20,000 clones; about 5.7% lies in the top ten. On this clone: Sequencing ends 3 residues short of the CDR3 end; the germline J gene provides the rest.

This receptor was obtained from a woman aged 18-69 years with a cervical HPV16 infection that either progressed to CIN3+ or cleared (not recorded which). Sequencing was performed on blood buffy coat. The chain uses TRBV19 and TRBJ1-4, with TRBD1 as a possible D gene (5 bases). The CDR3 spells CASSPRTGGGEKLFF. Incomplete CDR3 DNA: TGTGCCAGTAGTCCACGGACGGGCGGGGGTGAAAAA.